A selection of T cell receptor beta chains follows, all from one sample in a study of blood T cell repertoires in COVID-19. Here immunoSEQ multiplex PCR was the method, and the copy in TCRdb shows in-frame clones only, minus some. The data show 70,000 or so clones, more than 75% seen once. Sequenced: peripheral blood. All receptors come from a human donor in a cohort sampled during active COVID-19. Both conserved end residues are part of each CDR3. The order of the fields is J gene, D gene, clone size, V gene, CDR3 protein, CDR3 DNA. A D gene is named only where the DNA matches it firmly. Some rows mark clone size as missing; the rest say once, few, many or name a class of expanded clone.

TRBJ1-2,TRBD1,.,TRBV9,CASSVSGTVNYGYTF,TGTGCCAGCAGCGTGTCCGGGACAGTTAACTATGGCTACACCTTC
TRBJ2-1,TRBD2,.,TRBV29-1,CSVTGGALNNEQFF,TGCAGCGTCACCGGGGGGGCCTTGAACAATGAGCAGTTCTTC
TRBJ2-5,.,.,TRBV6-5,CASSYSSGESQYF,TGTGCCAGCAGTTACTCGTCTGGGGAGTCCCAGTACTTC
TRBJ2-1,TRBD1,.,TRBV15,CATSRDKQGAGNEQFF,TGTGCCACCAGCAGAGATAAACAGGGGGCAGGCAATGAGCAGTTCTTC
TRBJ1-5,.,.,TRBV30,CAWSVPRTNQPQHF,TGTGCCTGGAGTGTACCACGGACAAATCAGCCCCAGCATTTT
TRBJ2-3,TRBD2,.,TRBV5-1,CASSSTGTTITDTQYF,TGCGCCAGCAGCTCTACCGGGACTACGATCACAGATACGCAGTATTTT
TRBJ2-1,TRBD1,once,TRBV6-5,CASSGTGGHEQFF,TGTGCCAGCTCCGGGACAGGGGGACATGAGCAGTTCTTC
TRBJ2-1,.,few,TRBV6-5,CASRRAASSYNEQFF,TGTGCCAGCAGGAGAGCGGCTAGCTCCTACAATGAGCAGTTCTTC
TRBJ2-1,.,.,TRBV7-8,CASSLATVGEQFF,TGTGCCAGCAGCTTAGCGACAGTAGGGGAGCAGTTCTTC
TRBJ1-1,.,.,TRBV7-6,CASSRVDSEAFF,TGTGCCAGCAGCCGGGTCGATAGTGAAGCTTTCTTT
TRBJ2-3,TRBD2,once,TRBV19,CASKAGGPYDTQYF,TGTGCCAGTAAGGCGGGAGGGCCATATGATACGCAGTATTTT